This passage covers 10 T cell receptor beta chains from one sample sequenced in a study of T cell clonality in common variable immunodeficiency. TCRdb keeps only in-frame clones here, not all; method: immunoSEQ multiplex PCR. Altogether 35,000 to 50,000 clones were found in the sample, and no singletons occur. The sequencing input was peripheral blood mononuclear cells. These receptors all stem from a person aged 18 to 75 in good health.

This clone showed up many times. The read halts 3 residues ahead of the CDR3 end, with the missing end drawn from the germline J gene. The J gene is TRBJ2-2, the V gene TRBV13; 11 bases match TRBD2. The V gene end was trimmed by 8 bases and the J gene end by 5 bases; junction bases not matched to a gene: 7. Germline V gene lookup returns CDR1 PRHDT and CDR2 FYEKMQ (reference sequence). The CDR3 is 15 residues long. CDR3 protein: CASRGRTSGTGELFF. CDR3 DNA, as far as it was read: TGTGCCAGCCGGGGCCGGACTAGCGGGACCGGGGAG.

This clone was picked up many times. The CDR3 extends 3 residues past the end of the read, so its final part is completed from the germline J gene. This chain joins TRBV29-1 and TRBJ1-1; possible D gene TRBD1, 6 bases. CDR3 length equals 12 residues. Trimming removed 7 bases from V and 1 base from J, with 10 bases in between. Looked up from germline, CDR1 is SQVTM and CDR2 is ANQGSEA. CDR3 bases read: TGCAGCGCATGGGACAAGAACACTGAA. It yields the protein CSAWDKNTE. The whole CDR3 protein reads CSAWDKNTEAFF.

This clone was counted at least ten times. Sequencing ends 3 residues short of the CDR3 end; the germline J gene provides the rest. The V call is TRBV7-3, the J call TRBJ2-3, with 10 bases identical to TRBD2. Trimming removed 4 bases from V and 7 bases from J; junction bases left unmatched: 8. This CDR3 is built from 15 residues. Germline V CDR1 and CDR2: SGHTA, FQGTGA. The chain's CDR3 is CASSSAPSGSNTQYF. Incomplete CDR3 DNA: TGTGCCAGCAGCTCCGCCCCTAGCGGGAGCAATACG.

The table lists this clone with a few counts. The read stops 3 residues short of the end of the CDR3; the missing end is completed from the germline J gene. The rearrangement uses TRBV20-1 and TRBJ2-1, with D perhaps TRBD1 (5 bases). CDR1 and CDR2 from the germline V gene are DFQATT and SNEGSKA (reference sequence). Trimming cost V 1 base and J 0 bases, with 19 bases left between them. The CDR3 loop spans 18 amino acids. CDR3: CSARGLQGFPSSYNEQFF. The sequenced part of the CDR3 DNA is TGCAGTGCTAGAGGTCTTCAGGGATTCCCTAGCTCCTACAATGAG.

This clone appeared many times. Read sequence stops 3 residues before the CDR3 end, and the germline J gene provides the missing end. The rearrangement joins TRBV6-4 to TRBJ2-1, with 11 bases aligning to TRBD2. Germline V CDR1 and CDR2: MRHNA, SNTAGT. V dropped 7 bases and J dropped 9; count of bases not matched to a gene: 11. The CDR3 extends over 15 amino acids. The CDR3 region is CASKPTSGGQGEQFF. The covered CDR3 bases are TGTGCCAGCAAACCCACTAGCGGGGGCCAGGGTGAG.

This clone was seen repeatedly, ten times or more. The read gets to within 3 residues of the CDR3 end, and the germline J gene fills in the rest. The genes are TRBV14 and TRBJ1-1; a possible D gene is TRBD1 (5 bases). The CDR3 is 13 residues long. The germline gives CDR1 SGHDN, CDR2 FVKESK. The CDR3 bases that were read are TGTGCCAGCAGCCAAGATCAGGGTTCCGAA. It specifies CASSQDQGSE. The whole CDR3 region reads CASSQDQGSEAFF.

This clone was counted at least ten times. CDR3 bases read: TGTGCCAGCAGCCAAGCGACTAGCGGGGGGGCCGGGGAGACC. Protein product: CASSQATSGGAGET. The whole CDR3 sequence is CASSQATSGGAGETQYF. The V call is TRBV4-2, the J call TRBJ2-5; TRBD2 matches at 14 bases. Read sequence stops 3 residues before the CDR3 end, and the germline J gene provides the missing end. The germline CDR1 and CDR2 sequences are LGHNA and YNFKEQ. The V gene end was trimmed by 1 base and the J gene end by 5 bases; junction bases not matched to a gene: 6. The CDR3 is 17 amino acids.

The sample holds many counts of this clone. The read terminates 3 residues ahead of where the CDR3 ends, so the germline J gene completes it. The chain is built from TRBV30 and TRBJ1-5, with 7 bases fitting TRBD1. Germline V gene data show CDR1 as GTSNPN and CDR2 as SVGIG (reference sequence). Trimming cost V 3 bases and J 3 bases; bases outside gene matches: 8. The CDR3 is 15 residues long. CDR3 protein: CAWSRQGTYNQPQHF. CDR3 DNA, as far as it was read: TGTGCCTGGAGCCGACAGGGAACTTACAATCAGCCC.

This clone appeared many times. The read terminates 3 residues before the CDR3 end, so the remaining end is supplied by the germline J gene. This chain joins TRBV7-9 and TRBJ2-1, with D hard to call. The germline gives CDR1 SEHNR, CDR2 FQNEAQ (reference sequence). The CDR3 is made up of 13 amino acids. The germline V and J ends were trimmed by 6 bases and 2 bases, with 8 bases remaining between them. CDR3 DNA (partial): TGTGCCAGCAGTTTCCCTACCTACAATGAG. Translation: CASSFPTYNE. The entire CDR3 sequence reads CASSFPTYNEQFF. Using reference TRBV7-9 and TRBJ2-1 for the parts outside the CDR3, the full variable domain is DTGVSQNPRHKITKRGQNVTFRCDPISEHNRLYWYRQTLGQGPEFLTYFQNEAQLEKSRLLSDRFSAERPKGSFSTLEIQRTEQGDSAMYLCASSFPTYNEQFFGPGTRLTVL.

This clone has just a few counts. One end of the junction does not line up with germline, which may come from a read error. CDR3 DNA (partial): TGTGCTAGCAGCTTAGTGCCAGGGGGGACAGATACG. Amino acids: CASSLVPGGTDT. The full-length CDR3 reads as CASSLVPGGTDTQYF. This chain uses TRBV7-7 with TRBJ2-3; tentative D call: TRBD1 (7 bases). Read data end 3 residues before the CDR3 end; the end is taken from the germline J gene. CDR1 and CDR2 from the germline V gene are SSHAT and FNYEAQ (reference sequence). The CDR3 covers 15 residues. Drawing the rest from reference TRBV7-7 and TRBJ2-3, the complete variable domain is GAGVSQSPRYKVTKRGQDVTLRCDPISSHATLYWYQQALGQGPEFLTYFNYEAQPDKSGLPSDRFSAERPEGSISTLTIQRTEQRDSAMYRCASSLVPGGTDTQYFGPGTRLTVL.